These 27 T cell receptor beta chains came from one sample sequenced in a study of blood T cell repertoires in COVID-19. TCRdb's table, derived via immunoSEQ multiplex PCR, lists solely in-frame clones and lacks some. The profile shows roughly 190,000 clones, roughly 82% of them singletons. The sequencing input was peripheral blood. The receptors derive from a woman aged 60-75 years with COVID-19, enrolled during active disease.

This chain uses TRBV29-1 with TRBJ1-2; D is perhaps TRBD1 (5 bases). CDR1 and CDR2 from the germline V gene are SQVTM and ANQGSEA. The CDR3 spans 15 residues. Between the trimmed V and J ends, which lost 6 bases and 7 bases, there was a span of 24 bases. In DNA form, the CDR3 reads TGCAGCGTAACCCCAGGGCTGGGCGACTCGCTTGGCTACACCTTC. This codes for CSVTPGLGDSLGYTF.

This clone has a single count. The V gene is TRBV9, the J gene TRBJ2-1; 11 bases fit TRBD2. The CDR3 contains 15 residues. Germline V gene data show CDR1 as SGDLS and CDR2 as YYNGEE. Trimming removed 0 bases from V and 8 bases from J; junction bases left unmatched: 4. The CDR3, as DNA: TGTGCCAGCAGCGTAGCTGATAGCGGGGGGGATGAGCAGTTCTTC. Translating gives CASSVADSGGDEQFF.

This chain links TRBV15 with TRBJ1-2, with D tentatively TRBD1 (5 bases). The length of the CDR3 is 13 residues. Trimming took 3 bases from V and 2 from J, leaving 7 bases between them. Per germline, CDR1 LNHNV and CDR2 YYDKDF (reference sequence). The CDR3 DNA sequence: TGTGCCACCAGCAGCCCAGGGAACTATGGCTACACCTTC. Translation gives CATSSPGNYGYTF. The full variable domain, in which reference TRBV15 and TRBJ1-2 provide the parts outside the CDR3, is DAMVIQNPRYQVTQFGKPVTLSCSQTLNHNVMYWYQQKSSQAPKLLFHYYDKDFNNEADTPDNFQSRRPNTSFCFLDIRSPGLGDTAMYLCATSSPGNYGYTFGSGTRLTVV.

This clone appeared a single time. The CDR3: CASSMGLLSYEQYF. CDR3 DNA: TGTGCCAGTAGTATGGGCCTCCTCTCCTACGAGCAGTACTTC. This sequence joins TRBV19 and TRBJ2-7; D uncertain. The V end lost 3 bases, the J end lost 0 bases, and 9 bases lay between the germline ends. The CDR3 has 14 residues. Germline V gene sequence: CDR1 LNHDA, CDR2 SQIVND (reference sequence).

This clone was recorded a few times. This chain uses TRBV28 with TRBJ1-5; 8 bases line up with TRBD1. CDR1 and CDR2 from the germline V gene are MDHEN and SYDVKM. CDR3 length: 15 amino acids. Trimming took 5 bases from V and 0 from J; bases not matched to a gene: 3. CDR3 region: CASSEGQGSNQPQHF. The CDR3 region has the DNA TGTGCCAGCAGTGAAGGACAGGGTAGCAATCAGCCCCAGCATTTT.

The V and J genes are TRBV5-4 and TRBJ2-1; D is unclear. This CDR3 has 15 amino acids. Trimming took 3 bases from V and 2 from J, leaving 12 bases between them. Germline assignment: CDR1 SGHNT and CDR2 YYREEE (reference sequence). The CDR3: CASSSYRSTYNEQFF. CDR3 nucleotide sequence: TGTGCCAGCAGCTCCTATAGGAGTACCTACAATGAGCAGTTCTTC.

The genes are TRBV4-1 and TRBJ2-7; D is undetermined. The V end was cut by 0 bases, the J end by 4 bases, with 7 bases between. Germline CDR1 MGHRA, CDR2 YSYEKL. The CDR3 consists of 13 residues. The chain's CDR3 is CASSQEKRYEQYF. The CDR3 bases are TGCGCCAGCAGCCAAGAAAAGCGTTACGAGCAGTACTTC.

The V gene is TRBV2, the J gene TRBJ1-3, with TRBD1 matching over 7 bases. With 5 bases clipped from V and 8 bases from J, the junction kept 9 bases outside the gene matches. This CDR3 is built from 14 residues. The germline V gene has CDR1 SNHLY and CDR2 FYNNEI. CDR3 coding DNA: TGTGCCAGCAGTCGGGACAGAAACCGGGACACCATATATTTT. It is translated as CASSRDRNRDTIYF.

A remark on this clone: Its ends do not fully match the called genes, so a read error is possible. The chain joins TRBV6-5 to TRBJ1-3; the D gene is possibly TRBD1 (6 bases). This CDR3 is 15 amino acids long. Germline V CDR1 and CDR2: MNHEY, SVGAGI. Here the CDR3 reads CACRVGRGSGNTIYF. DNA of the CDR3: TGTGCCTGCAGGGTAGGCAGGGGTTCTGGAAACACCATATATTTT.

This clone was detected once. This sequence joins TRBV30 and TRBJ2-5; D is possibly TRBD2 (5 bases). CDR3 length: 14 residues. With 4 bases removed from V and 1 base from J, the gap between germline ends came to 13 bases. Germline V CDR1 and CDR2: GTSNPN, SVGIG (reference sequence). For the CDR3, the DNA is TGTGCCTGGAATCCCCAAGCGGCCCAAGAGACCCAGTACTTC. Translation: CAWNPQAAQETQYF.

The rearrangement links TRBV3-1 (or the pseudogene TRBV3-2) to TRBJ2-1; D uncertain. Germline CDR1 is LGHDT and CDR2 is YNNKEL (reference sequence). The CDR3 is 15 amino acids. Trimming stripped 0 bases from V and 1 base from J, with 7 bases between. The CDR3 region is CASSQDARSYNEQFF. As DNA, the CDR3 is TGTGCCAGCAGCCAAGATGCTAGATCCTACAATGAGCAGTTCTTC.

The CDR3 loop is CASSPPGAGGRGYTF. The CDR3 DNA sequence: TGTGCCAGCTCACCACCAGGGGCAGGGGGCCGTGGCTACACCTTC. The gene calls are TRBV18 and TRBJ1-2; 8 nucleotides align to TRBD1. Germline CDR1 and CDR2: KGHSH and LQKENI. J was trimmed by 7 bases and V by 0 bases; bases with no gene match: 7. The CDR3 is 15 amino acids.

This clone was observed a few times. This chain links TRBV13 with TRBJ2-2; perhaps TRBD2 as D (7 bases). The CDR3 runs 17 residues. CDR1 is PRHDT, CDR2 FYEKMQ, per germline (reference sequence). Trimming cost V 5 bases and J 4 bases, with 20 bases left between them. This CDR3 is CASSPRRGRRSTGELFF. The CDR3 nucleotides are TGTGCCAGCAGCCCGAGGCGGGGGCGCCGGAGCACCGGGGAGCTGTTTTTT.

V usage is TRBV19 and J usage is TRBJ2-5, with TRBD1 matching 9 bases. The CDR3 runs 16 residues. The germline V gene encodes CDR1 LNHDA and CDR2 SQIVND (reference sequence). The J segment lost 1 base and the V segment lost 5 bases, leaving 8 bases of the junction unmatched. The CDR3 sequence: CASSAATGGGQETQYF. CDR3 DNA: TGTGCCAGTAGTGCGGCGACAGGGGGGGGCCAAGAGACCCAGTACTTC.

The genes are TRBV19 and TRBJ2-1; 13 bases are shared with TRBD2. CDR1 is LNHDA and CDR2 is SQIVND in the germline V gene (reference sequence). The junction had 2 bases not matched to a gene; V was cut back by 7 bases and J by 2 bases. The CDR3 is 15 amino acids. The CDR3 is CASTTSGGAYNEQFF. CDR3 bases: TGTGCCAGTACCACTAGCGGGGGGGCCTACAATGAGCAGTTCTTC. Complete variable domain (other parts from reference TRBV19 and TRBJ2-1): DGGITQSPKYLFRKEGQNVTLSCEQNLNHDAMYWYRQDPGQGLRLIYYSQIVNDFQKGDIAEGYSVSREKKESFPLTVTSAQKNPTAFYLCASTTSGGAYNEQFFGPGTRLTVL.

This clone was seen only once. This chain connects TRBV5-1 to TRBJ1-1; D may be TRBD1 (5 bases). Trimming pared 2 bases from V and 5 bases from J, leaving 13 bases between. The CDR3 loop spans 14 amino acids. The germline V gene has CDR1 SGHRS and CDR2 YFSETQ. CDR3 DNA sequence: TGCGCCAGCAGCTTAGGGGCTGTCGGGACTGAAGCTTTCTTT. It codes for CASSLGAVGTEAFF.

The rearrangement uses TRBV20-1 and TRBJ1-6; no definite D call. Trimming took 5 bases from V and 12 from J, leaving 8 bases between them. The CDR3 is 10 residues long. Germline loops: CDR1 DFQATT, CDR2 SNEGSKA (reference sequence). The CDR3: CSAARQPLHF. CDR3 in DNA: TGCAGTGCTGCGCGGCAACCCCTCCACTTT.

The chain joins TRBV3-1 (or the pseudogene TRBV3-2) to TRBJ2-4; perhaps TRBD1 as D (6 bases). The CDR3 runs to 15 residues. Germline CDR1 LGHDT, CDR2 YNNKEL (reference sequence). Trimming left V 4 bases short and J 0 bases short, with 10 bases between. The CDR3 DNA sequence: TGTGCCAGCAGCCCTGGGGGCTTAGCCAAAAACATTCAGTACTTC. Protein: CASSPGGLAKNIQYF.

This clone was recorded once. J is TRBJ2-3 and V is TRBV5-1, with 8 bases matching TRBD2. The J segment lost 4 bases and the V segment lost 7 bases, leaving 11 bases of the junction unmatched. This CDR3 has 15 amino acids. Per germline, CDR1 SGHRS and CDR2 YFSETQ. The CDR3 is CASVTGLGFSDTQYF. CDR3 bases: TGCGCCAGCGTGACGGGACTAGGGTTCTCAGATACGCAGTATTTT. Drawing the rest from reference TRBV5-1 and TRBJ2-3, the complete variable domain is KAGVTQTPRYLIKTRGQQVTLSCSPISGHRSVSWYQQTPGQGLQFLFEYFSETQRNKGNFPGRFSGRQFSNSRSEMNVSTLELGDSALYLCASVTGLGFSDTQYFGPGTRLTVL.

Concerning this clone: At one end the junction does not follow the germline gene, possibly because of a read error. The same CDR3 arises from other DNA sequences in this sample as well. DNA for the CDR3: TGTGCCAGTAGCGTGGGCCGCGGGGAACTGTTTTTT. It codes for CASSVGRGELFF. The chain couples TRBV19 to TRBJ2-2; perhaps TRBD2 as D (6 bases). The germline CDR1 and CDR2 sequences are LNHDA and SQIVND (reference sequence). This CDR3 comprises 12 residues.

A word on this clone: Other nucleotide sequences in the sample specify the same CDR3. This chain connects TRBV11-2 to TRBJ1-5; a possible D gene is TRBD1 (5 bases). Trimming pared 1 base from V and 1 base from J, leaving 5 bases between. Germline CDR1 SGHAT, CDR2 FQNNGV. This CDR3 is 14 amino acids long. The CDR3 is CASSLAGSNQPQHF. The CDR3 DNA is TGTGCCAGCAGCTTAGCAGGGAGCAATCAGCCCCAGCATTTT.

DNA of the CDR3: TGTGCCAGCAGTTCCCGGACTAGCGGGACCTACGAGCAGTACTTC. Amino acid sequence: CASSSRTSGTYEQYF. V usage is TRBV27 and J usage is TRBJ2-7, with TRBD2 identical over 12 bases. The germline V gene encodes CDR1 MNHEY and CDR2 SMNVEV (reference sequence). This CDR3 region has 15 residues. With 4 bases clipped from V and 2 bases from J, the junction kept 3 bases outside the gene matches.

This clone was recorded a few times. J is TRBJ1-5 and V is TRBV6-2 or TRBV6-3, with 9 bases identical to TRBD1. This CDR3 is built from 17 residues. Per germline, CDR1 MNHEY and CDR2 SVGEGT. J gave up 2 bases and V 2 bases, and 7 bases lay outside the gene matches. The DNA of the CDR3 is TGTGCCAGCAGTTACGGTGGGACAGGGATGGGCAATCAGCCCCAGCATTTT. It codes for CASSYGGTGMGNQPQHF.

CDR3 loop: CASSPHPTSGGGNEQFF. In nucleotides, the CDR3 is TGTGCCAGCAGCCCCCATCCGACTAGCGGAGGGGGAAATGAGCAGTTCTTC. The chain has TRBV3-1 (or the pseudogene TRBV3-2) and TRBJ2-1; 9 bases fit TRBD2. V lost 4 bases, J lost 7 bases, and 14 bases stayed unmatched. CDR1 LGHDT and CDR2 YNNKEL come from the germline V gene (reference sequence). The CDR3 totals 17 residues.

The table lists this clone with a few counts. This sequence joins TRBV15 and TRBJ1-4; possible D gene TRBD1, 5 bases. The CDR3 consists of 14 residues. Trimming removed 3 bases from V and 6 bases from J, with 11 bases in between. From germline, CDR1 is LNHNV and CDR2 YYDKDF (reference sequence). This CDR3 is CATSRGGTDEKLFF. DNA of the CDR3: TGTGCCACCAGCAGGGGGGGTACTGATGAAAAACTGTTTTTT.

The V and J genes are TRBV15 and TRBJ2-5; maybe TRBD1 (6 bases). Germline-derived CDR1 and CDR2 are LNHNV and YYDKDF (reference sequence). The V gene lost 3 bases and the J gene lost 7 bases, with 12 bases spanning the gap. The CDR3 runs 13 residues. For the CDR3, the DNA is TGTGCCACCAGCAGTGATCGCAGGGGGACCCAGTACTTC. Its translation: CATSSDRRGTQYF.

The gene calls are TRBV2 and TRBJ1-2, with 8 nucleotides matching TRBD1. CDR1 SNHLY and CDR2 FYNNEI come from the germline V gene. The CDR3 loop spans 14 amino acids. J gave up 4 bases and V 6 bases, and 7 bases lay outside the gene matches. The CDR3, as DNA: TGTGCCAGCAGCCCGGACAGGGTAGGCTATGGCTACACCTTC. Its protein is CASSPDRVGYGYTF.